The 31 T cell receptor beta chains listed next were all sequenced from one sample in a study of blood T cell repertoires in COVID-19 (dated by TCRdb to the early 2020s). Receptor amplification or capture employed the immunoSEQ multiplex PCR assay. TCRdb took this table from immuneACCESS and kept in-frame rearrangements with V and J called. Such tables lack part of the clones; where checked against another copy, unresolved V genes explain under half of the gap, and the rest is unexplained. A total of 25,000 or so clones appear in this sample, around 90% of them only once. 7.7% of the sample is taken by the ten largest. Sequenced sample: peripheral blood. These receptors came from a woman aged 45 to 65 with active COVID-19.

This clone has more than one count but fewer than ten. J is TRBJ2-7 and V is TRBV28; D gene unclear. Looked up from germline, CDR1 is MDHEN and CDR2 is SYDVKM. Deletions cut 5 bases from V and 1 base from J, with 6 bases between. The CDR3 length is 12 residues. The CDR3 DNA reads as TGTGCCAGCAGTCCCGTTTCCTACGAGCAGTACTTC. The encoded protein is CASSPVSYEQYF. Variable domain in full (rest from reference TRBV28 and TRBJ2-7): DVKVTQSSRYLVKRTGEKVFLECVQDMDHENMFWYRQDPGLGLRLIYFSYDVKMKEKGDIPEGYSVSREKKERFSLILESASTNQTSMYLCASSPVSYEQYFGPGTRLTVT.

The CDR3 DNA sequence: TGTGCCAGTATCCGGGAGAGGTCGGACACTGAAGCTTTCTTT. Residues: CASIRERSDTEAFF. The chain couples TRBV19 to TRBJ1-1, with unresolved D. V was clipped by 7 bases and J by 3 bases, with 15 bases between them. Germline loops: CDR1 LNHDA, CDR2 SQIVND (reference sequence). The CDR3 has 14 residues. The variable domain in full, completed from reference TRBV19 and TRBJ1-1, reads DGGITQSPKYLFRKEGQNVTLSCEQNLNHDAMYWYRQDPGQGLRLIYYSQIVNDFQKGDIAEGYSVSREKKESFPLTVTSAQKNPTAFYLCASIRERSDTEAFFGQGTRLTVV.

This sequence joins TRBV5-1 and TRBJ2-1; D may be TRBD2 (6 bases). Per the germline V gene, CDR1 is SGHRS and CDR2 is YFSETQ. The CDR3 has 14 residues. The V end was cut by 7 bases, the J end by 2 bases, with 13 bases between. CDR3 DNA: TGCGCCAGCTTCGAGGGAGGAACCTACAATGAGCAGTTCTTC. Translation: CASFEGGTYNEQFF.

The chain uses TRBV6-2 or TRBV6-3 and TRBJ2-1; TRBD2 is a possible D gene (6 bases). The germline V gene encodes CDR1 MNHEY and CDR2 SVGEGT. V dropped 6 bases and J dropped 8 bases, with 8 bases sitting between them. This CDR3 has 11 residues. The CDR3 is CASSRGDEQFF. For the CDR3, the DNA is TGTGCCAGCAGCCGCGGGGATGAGCAGTTCTTC.

The chain recombines TRBV5-1 with TRBJ2-1; TRBD2 might be the D (6 bases). The germline V gene encodes CDR1 SGHRS and CDR2 YFSETQ. The CDR3 loop spans 15 amino acids. Trimming removed 4 bases from V and 0 bases from J, with 11 bases in between. CDR3: CASSLGTGSYNEQFF. Written as DNA, the CDR3 is TGCGCCAGCAGCCTAGGGACTGGCTCCTACAATGAGCAGTTCTTC.

The rearrangement uses TRBV29-1 and TRBJ1-6; unclear D gene. V was pared by 7 bases and J by 8 bases, with 15 bases between. CDR1 is SQVTM and CDR2 is ANQGSEA in the germline V gene. The CDR3 totals 13 residues. CDR3 region: CSGRLEVYSPLHF. In DNA, the CDR3 is TGCAGCGGGAGATTGGAGGTTTATTCACCCCTCCACTTT.

V is TRBV28 and J is TRBJ2-3; 7 nucleotides agree with TRBD2. Germline V CDR1 and CDR2: MDHEN, SYDVKM. This CDR3 is 14 amino acids long. J gave up 2 bases and V 7 bases, and 6 bases lay outside the gene matches. DNA for the CDR3: TGTGCCAGCACCGAACTAGCGAACACAGATACGCAGTATTTT. Encoded protein: CASTELANTDTQYF.

The chain uses TRBV5-6 and TRBJ1-3; tentative D call: TRBD1 (5 bases). Trimming pared 0 bases from V and 4 bases from J, leaving 8 bases between. Germline-derived CDR1 and CDR2 are SGHDT and YYEEEE. CDR3 length equals 14 residues. CDR3 amino acids: CASSLEGSGNTIYF. The CDR3 nucleotides read TGTGCCAGCAGCTTGGAGGGGTCGGGAAACACCATATATTTT.

The chain couples TRBV7-3 to TRBJ2-1; D might be TRBD1 (6 bases). V lost 5 bases to trimming and J lost 6 bases, with 11 bases between them. CDR3 size: 13 residues. Looked up from germline, CDR1 is SGHTA and CDR2 is FQGTGA. The DNA for the CDR3 is TGTGCCAGCAGCATGAGAGGGGGCAATGAGCAGTTCTTC. It codes for CASSMRGGNEQFF. Together with reference TRBV7-3 and TRBJ2-1, the CDR3 gives the full variable domain: GAGVSQTPSNKVTEKGKYVELRCDPISGHTALYWYRQSLGQGPEFLIYFQGTGAADDSGLPNDRFFAVRPEGSVSTLKIQRTERGDSAVYLCASSMRGGNEQFFGPGTRLTVL.

The chain links TRBV5-4 to TRBJ1-3, with 11 nucleotides matching TRBD1. This CDR3 contains 16 residues. With 0 bases clipped from V and 3 bases from J, the junction kept 2 bases outside the gene matches. Germline assignment: CDR1 SGHNT and CDR2 YYREEE (reference sequence). This CDR3 is CASSLGTGGVGNTIYF. As DNA, the CDR3 is TGTGCCAGCAGCTTGGGGACAGGGGGCGTTGGAAACACCATATATTTT.

There are a few counts of this clone. The CDR3 nucleotides are TGTGCCAGCAGCTGGCGTGGGACTTATCAAGAGACCCAGTACTTC. This gives the protein CASSWRGTYQETQYF. This chain joins TRBV5-6 and TRBJ2-5, with D perhaps TRBD2 (6 bases). CDR3 length equals 15 residues. The V gene lost 3 bases and the J gene lost 2 bases, with 14 bases spanning the gap. Germline CDR1 and CDR2: SGHDT and YYEEEE.

The count of this clone is one. The chain uses TRBV12-3 or TRBV12-4 and TRBJ2-1, with D perhaps TRBD2 (5 bases). Trimming took 6 bases from V and 10 from J, leaving 10 bases between them. This CDR3 has 11 residues. Here the CDR3 DNA reads TGTGCCAGCAGCAGGACTTGGGAGCAGTTCTTC. Translated, it gives CASSRTWEQFF.

The V call is TRBV11-3, the J call TRBJ2-1, with 10 bases aligning to TRBD2. Per the germline V gene, CDR1 is SGHNT and CDR2 is YENEEA. J was trimmed by 6 bases and V by 4 bases; bases with no gene match: 6. This CDR3 is built from 15 residues. CDR3 residues: CASSSLAGVPNEQFF. The CDR3 region has the DNA TGTGCCAGCAGCTCCCTAGCGGGAGTACCCAATGAGCAGTTCTTC.

The chain has TRBV14 and TRBJ2-7; 7 bases are shared with TRBD1. Trimming cost V 3 bases and J 3 bases; bases outside gene matches: 11. Germline CDR1 and CDR2: SGHDN and FVKESK. CDR3 length: 16 amino acids. The CDR3 DNA reads TGTGCCAGCAGCCAGAGGGGGACAGTAAGGGGCTACGAGCAGTACTTC. It codes for CASSQRGTVRGYEQYF.

This chain connects TRBV4-1 to TRBJ1-5; the match to TRBD1 covers 7 bases. CDR3 length equals 14 residues. V trimming: 6 bases; J trimming: 4 bases; junction bases outside the gene matches: 6. Looked up from germline, CDR1 is MGHRA and CDR2 is YSYEKL. As DNA, the CDR3 is TGCGCCAGCAGTCGTGGGACAGAAAATCAGCCCCAGCATTTT. This sequence encodes CASSRGTENQPQHF.

This clone has just one count. CDR3 sequence: CASQTSGRANEQFF. The CDR3 DNA reads TGTGCCAGCCAGACTAGCGGGAGGGCCAATGAGCAGTTCTTC. The genes are TRBV2 and TRBJ2-1; TRBD2 agrees at 14 bases. With 8 bases clipped from V and 6 bases from J, the junction kept 3 bases outside the gene matches. Germline assignment: CDR1 SNHLY and CDR2 FYNNEI. The CDR3 has 14 residues.

This chain connects TRBV28 to TRBJ2-5; 8 bases fit TRBD2. The CDR3 is 14 amino acids. The germline gives CDR1 MDHEN, CDR2 SYDVKM. V lost 6 bases, J lost 4 bases, and 7 bases stayed unmatched. Written as DNA, the CDR3 is TGTGCCAGCAGCATAGCGGGACGGGGAGAGACCCAGTACTTC. It translates to CASSIAGRGETQYF. Full variable domain (outside the CDR3, taken from reference TRBV28 and TRBJ2-5): DVKVTQSSRYLVKRTGEKVFLECVQDMDHENMFWYRQDPGLGLRLIYFSYDVKMKEKGDIPEGYSVSREKKERFSLILESASTNQTSMYLCASSIAGRGETQYFGPGTRLLVL.

The chain has TRBV28 and TRBJ2-2, with 13 bases that match TRBD2. Looked up from germline, CDR1 is MDHEN and CDR2 is SYDVKM. The CDR3 contains 18 residues. Trimming removed 5 bases from V and 3 bases from J; junction bases left unmatched: 9. CDR3 region: CASSPLAGGPRDTGELFF. The CDR3 region has the DNA TGTGCCAGCAGTCCACTAGCGGGAGGGCCCCGAGACACCGGGGAGCTGTTTTTT.

The V and J genes are TRBV11-2 and TRBJ1-4, with D possibly matching TRBD1 (5 bases). The V end was cut by 6 bases, the J end by 8 bases, with 22 bases between. The CDR3 runs to 16 residues. Germline CDR1 and CDR2: SGHAT and FQNNGV. CDR3 protein: CASRALGGGNREKLFF. DNA of the CDR3: TGTGCCAGCAGAGCTCTAGGTGGGGGGAATCGGGAAAAACTGTTTTTT.

CDR3 in amino acids: CASSPTTGFTEAFF. The CDR3 nucleotides are TGTGCCAGCAGCCCTACTACAGGGTTCACTGAAGCTTTCTTT. The rearrangement joins TRBV9 to TRBJ1-1; TRBD1 might be the D (6 bases). Germline CDR1 SGDLS, CDR2 YYNGEE. The CDR3 spans 14 residues. The ends were cut back, 4 bases at V and 4 bases at J, with 14 bases in the middle.

This sequence joins TRBV6-5 and TRBJ1-1; D is perhaps TRBD1 (5 bases). Germline V CDR1 and CDR2: MNHEY, SVGAGI. The V gene lost 5 bases and the J gene lost 4 bases, with 11 bases spanning the gap. The CDR3 is 13 residues long. CDR3 DNA sequence: TGTGCCAGCAGTCGAAACCAGGGCACTGAAGCTTTCTTT. It translates to CASSRNQGTEAFF.

This chain connects TRBV5-1 to TRBJ2-7, with 7 bases aligning to TRBD1. The CDR3 contains 15 residues. J was trimmed by 4 bases and V by 5 bases; bases with no gene match: 12. The germline gives CDR1 SGHRS, CDR2 YFSETQ. CDR3 sequence reads: CASSPRQGNSYEQYF. CDR3 bases: TGCGCCAGCAGTCCCCGACAGGGCAACTCTTACGAGCAGTACTTC.

The V gene is TRBV27, the J gene TRBJ1-5; TRBD1 matches 9 bases. The V gene's germline CDR1 is MNHEY and CDR2 SMNVEV (reference sequence). The CDR3 has 16 residues. The V segment lost 5 bases and the J segment 6 bases; nucleotides outside the gene matches: 11. The CDR3 nucleotides read TGTGCCAGCAGTGCCGGGACAGGGTATGGGAGTCAGCCCCAGCATTTT. Amino acids: CASSAGTGYGSQPQHF.

The chain combines TRBV5-4 with TRBJ2-2; TRBD2 matches 11 bases. Germline CDR1 and CDR2: SGHNT and YYREEE (reference sequence). This CDR3 comprises 15 residues. The V and J ends lost 4 bases and 4 bases, in that order; junction bases with no gene match: 3. The CDR3 region is CASSPLAGGTGELFF. The CDR3, as DNA: TGTGCCAGCAGCCCGCTAGCGGGGGGCACCGGGGAGCTGTTTTTT.

The chain couples TRBV11-2 to TRBJ2-1; 7 bases fit TRBD2. The trim removed 0 bases at V and 6 bases at J, leaving 5 bases unmatched. Germline V CDR1 and CDR2: SGHAT, FQNNGV. This CDR3 is 15 amino acids long. DNA for the CDR3: TGTGCCAGCAGCTTAGATGGGACTACTGGCAATGAGCAGTTCTTC. Its protein is CASSLDGTTGNEQFF.

CDR3 coding DNA: TGTGCCAGCTCACCCGGGACACCGATGGGGAATGAGCAGTTCTTC. This gives the protein CASSPGTPMGNEQFF. This chain uses TRBV18 with TRBJ2-1, with TRBD1 as a possible D gene (6 bases). The CDR3 runs 15 residues. V was cut by 3 bases and J by 7 bases, with 16 bases left in between. The germline gives CDR1 KGHSH, CDR2 LQKENI.

The chain links TRBV14 to TRBJ2-2, with 10 bases matching TRBD2. The CDR3 is 17 residues long. From germline, CDR1 is SGHDN and CDR2 FVKESK. V trimming: 0 bases; J trimming: 6 bases; junction bases outside the gene matches: 7. CDR3 loop: CASSQESAGGPSGELFF. CDR3 in DNA: TGTGCCAGCAGCCAAGAGTCAGCGGGAGGGCCGTCCGGGGAGCTGTTTTTT.

The J gene is TRBJ2-7, the V gene TRBV10-1, with 7 bases matching TRBD1. The length of the CDR3 is 16 residues. In germline, CDR1 is WNHNN, CDR2 SYGVQD (reference sequence). Losses at the gene ends were 3 bases for V and 3 bases for J; bases not matched to a gene: 11. CDR3 nucleotide sequence: TGCGCCAGCAGTGACTCCGGCAAGGGGGCTATCTACGAGCAGTACTTC. Translating it yields CASSDSGKGAIYEQYF.

The chain has TRBV28 and TRBJ1-1; D is possibly TRBD1 (5 bases). Germline lookup yields CDR1 MDHEN and CDR2 SYDVKM. This CDR3 comprises 14 residues. Trimming shortened V by 6 bases and J by 4 bases, and 15 bases separated the two germline ends. CDR3 in amino acids: CASRGGPGTTEAFF. DNA for the CDR3: TGTGCCAGCAGGGGGGGACCAGGTACCACTGAAGCTTTCTTT.

The gene calls are TRBV5-4 and TRBJ2-7; 7 bases agree with TRBD1. The germline CDR1 and CDR2 sequences are SGHNT and YYREEE (reference sequence). The CDR3 is 15 residues long. The V segment lost 4 bases and the J segment 1 base; nucleotides outside the gene matches: 8. The CDR3 sequence is CASSPRQGVSYEQYF. The CDR3 nucleotides are TGTGCCAGCAGCCCTCGACAGGGCGTATCCTACGAGCAGTACTTC. The whole variable domain, filled in from reference TRBV5-4 and TRBJ2-7, reads ETGVTQSPTHLIKTRGQQVTLRCSSQSGHNTVSWYQQALGQGPQFIFQYYREEENGRGNFPPRFSGLQFPNYSSELNVNALELDDSALYLCASSPRQGVSYEQYFGPGTRLTVT.

This chain joins TRBV6-1 and TRBJ1-2; D is uncertain. The CDR3 contains 13 residues. The germline CDR1 and CDR2 sequences are MNHNS and SASEGT. Trimming removed 3 bases from V and 1 base from J, with 6 bases in between. CDR3 DNA: TGTGCCAGCAGTGAGGCTGATAACTATGGCTACACCTTC. This codes for CASSEADNYGYTF.